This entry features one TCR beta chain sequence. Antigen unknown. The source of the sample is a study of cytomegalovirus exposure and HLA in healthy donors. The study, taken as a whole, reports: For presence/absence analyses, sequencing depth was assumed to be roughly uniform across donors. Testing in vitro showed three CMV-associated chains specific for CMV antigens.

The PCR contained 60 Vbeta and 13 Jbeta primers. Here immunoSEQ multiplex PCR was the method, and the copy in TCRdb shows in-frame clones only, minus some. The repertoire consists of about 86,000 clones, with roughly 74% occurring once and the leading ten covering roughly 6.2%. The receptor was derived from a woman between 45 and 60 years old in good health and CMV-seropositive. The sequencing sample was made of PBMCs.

The CDR3, as DNA: TGTGCCAGCAGCACCGCAGGGGGCGCAGGTTGGACTGAAGCTTTCTTT. This encodes CASSTAGGAGWTEAFF. This chain joins TRBV6-6 and TRBJ1-1, with 8 bases matching TRBD1. CDR1 and CDR2 (germline): MNHNY, SVGAGI (reference sequence). CDR3 size: 16 residues. V trimming: 6 bases; J trimming: 5 bases; junction bases outside the gene matches: 14.